This T cell receptor beta chain was documented in a study of regulatory T cells in long-lasting Graves disease. Stated time point: newly diagnosed GD, antithyroid drugs for less than 3 months. After RNA was extracted from PBMCs, the TCR library was made from it. EDTA tubes held roughly 9.2 milliliters of peripheral blood from each patient. According to the study, TCR beta libraries were built with iRepertoire HTBI primers and CDR3-region Arm-PCR. MiXCR, run by TCRdb on the multiplex PCR reads, gives a single entry per CDR3 protein. The sample consists of under 500,000 distinct CDR3 sequences, about a sixth of them appearing once. V dropped 1 base and J dropped 2 bases, with 9 bases sitting between them. The CDR3 runs to 14 residues. The sample was also reused in another study, on T cells in Graves' hyperthyroidism and ophthalmopathy. Per that paper: Carried out on the TCR CDR3, a first-round RT-PCR used the HTBI primer set.

This specimen was peripheral blood mononuclear cells (PBMCs), taken at new diagnosis, from a patient treated with antithyroid drugs. This rearrangement joins TRBV12-3 or TRBV12-4 to TRBJ2-7, with no clear D. This TCR was sampled from a woman aged 30 to 39 with Graves disease. The CDR3 sequence: CASSLDPSAYEQYF. The CDR3 coding sequence is TGTGCCAGCAGTTTAGACCCGTCGGCCTACGAGCAGTACTTC.